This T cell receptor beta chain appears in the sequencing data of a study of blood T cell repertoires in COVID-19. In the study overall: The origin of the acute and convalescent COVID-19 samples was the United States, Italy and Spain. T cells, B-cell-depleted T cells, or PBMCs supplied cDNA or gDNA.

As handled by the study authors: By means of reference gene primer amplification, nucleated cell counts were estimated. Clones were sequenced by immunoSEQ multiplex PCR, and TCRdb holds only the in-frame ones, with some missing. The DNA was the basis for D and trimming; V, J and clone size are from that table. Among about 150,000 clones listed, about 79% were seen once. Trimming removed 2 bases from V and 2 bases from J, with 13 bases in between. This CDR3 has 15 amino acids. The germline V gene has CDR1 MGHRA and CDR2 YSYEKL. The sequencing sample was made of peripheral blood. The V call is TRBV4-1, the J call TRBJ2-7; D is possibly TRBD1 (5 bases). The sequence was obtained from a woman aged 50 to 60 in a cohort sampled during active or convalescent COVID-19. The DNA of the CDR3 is TGCGCCAGCAGCCAAATTCCCGACAGTCCCTACGAGCAGTACTTC. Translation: CASSQIPDSPYEQYF.